Listed below are T cell receptor beta chains from one sample, sequenced in a study of shared clonotypes between healthy human individuals. Generated by immunoSEQ multiplex PCR, the TCRdb table keeps only in-frame clones and is missing some. The data show about 800,000 clones, with just over 95% seen just once and around 0.25% held by the top ten. Sequenced material: naive CD8+ T cells sorted from blood. These receptors were obtained from a man aged 25 to 40 in good health. Each CDR3 is given with its conserved first and last residue. The D gene is left open where the match is weak. Only part of the rows carry a size: once, few, many, or a class if the clone is expanded.

NA,TRBD2,TRBJ2-2,14,TRBV7-9,TGTGCCAGCAGCCCGACTAGCAACACCGGGGAGCTGTTTTTT,CASSPTSNTGELFF
once,TRBD1,TRBJ2-3,17,TRBV19,TGTGCCAGTAGTATAATAACATGGACAGGGAGCACAGATACGCAGTATTTT,CASSIITWTGSTDTQYF
NA,NA,TRBJ2-1,14,TRBV9,TGTGCCAGCAGCGGACAGACCTCCTACAATGAGCAGTTCTTC,CASSGQTSYNEQFF
NA,NA,TRBJ1-2,16,TRBV6-6,TGTGCCAGCAGTAACCGGGACACCCTTGGGCTCTATGGCTACACCTTC,CASSNRDTLGLYGYTF
NA,NA,TRBJ2-7,14,TRBV27,TGTGCCAGCAGTTCTAGACAGGTTACCCACGAGCAGTACTTC,CASSSRQVTHEQYF
NA,TRBD2,TRBJ2-1,14,TRBV6-1,TGTGCCAGCACCCTTAGCGGGAGGGCCAATGAGCAGTTCTTC,CASTLSGRANEQFF
NA,TRBD2,TRBJ2-3,15,TRBV7-9,TGTGCCAGCAGTCCTAGCGGGGCAAACACAGATACGCAGTATTTT,CASSPSGANTDTQYF
NA,TRBD2,TRBJ2-7,16,TRBV5-1,TGCGCCAGCAGCTTGGACTTAGCGGGAGGTGGATACGAGCAGTACTTC,CASSLDLAGGGYEQYF
NA,NA,TRBJ1-1,13,TRBV28,TGTGCCAGCAGTTTCCAGGGTACCACTGAAGCTTTCTTT,CASSFQGTTEAFF
NA,NA,TRBJ2-7,12,TRBV29-1,TGCAGCGTACTCTGGGGAAACTACGAGCAGTACTTC,CSVLWGNYEQYF